This T cell receptor beta chain was recorded in a study of graft-versus-host responses after intestinal transplantation. Here immunoSEQ multiplex PCR was the method, and the copy in TCRdb shows in-frame clones only, minus some. The table includes about 20,000 clones, 40% to 55% detected once. This clone was seen a handful of times. Germline values: CDR1 KGHSH, CDR2 LQKENI. Trimming pared 1 base from V and 4 bases from J, leaving 8 bases between. The CDR3 covers 15 residues. Post-reaction, proliferating CD3+CD4+ and CD3+CD8+ responders (CFSE-low) were sorted. The source material was alloreactive CD4+ T cells from a mixed lymphocyte reaction culture, sampled before intestinal transplant. This sample's subset: CFSE-low proliferating T cells sorted from roughly six-day pre-transplant mixed lymphocyte reaction (GvH or HvG direction). This TCR came from a human patient who received an intestinal transplant. The genes are TRBV18 and TRBJ2-6; D unclear. CDR3 sequence (DNA): TGTGCCAGCTCACCACAGAGGCTGGGGGCCAACGTCCTGACTTTC. It encodes CASSPQRLGANVLTF. The variable domain in full, completed from reference TRBV18 and TRBJ2-6, reads NAGVMQNPRHLVRRRGQEARLRCSPMKGHSHVYWYRQLPEEGLKFMVYLQKENIIDESGMPKERFSAEFPKEGPSILRIQQVVRGDSAAYFCASSPQRLGANVLTFGAGSRLTVL.